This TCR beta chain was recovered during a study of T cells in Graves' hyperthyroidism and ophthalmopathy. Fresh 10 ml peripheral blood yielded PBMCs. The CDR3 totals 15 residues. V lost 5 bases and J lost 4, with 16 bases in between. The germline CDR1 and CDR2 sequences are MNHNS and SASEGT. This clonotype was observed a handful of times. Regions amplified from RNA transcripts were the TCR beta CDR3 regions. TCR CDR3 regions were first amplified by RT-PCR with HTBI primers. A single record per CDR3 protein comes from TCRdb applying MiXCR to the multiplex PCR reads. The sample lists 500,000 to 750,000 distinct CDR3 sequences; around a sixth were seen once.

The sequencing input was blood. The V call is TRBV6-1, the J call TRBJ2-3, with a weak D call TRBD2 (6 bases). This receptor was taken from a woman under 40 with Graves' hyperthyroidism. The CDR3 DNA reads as TGTGCCAGCAGTTATGGAGGGGACCACCCAGATACGCAGTATTTT. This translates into CASSYGGDHPDTQYF.